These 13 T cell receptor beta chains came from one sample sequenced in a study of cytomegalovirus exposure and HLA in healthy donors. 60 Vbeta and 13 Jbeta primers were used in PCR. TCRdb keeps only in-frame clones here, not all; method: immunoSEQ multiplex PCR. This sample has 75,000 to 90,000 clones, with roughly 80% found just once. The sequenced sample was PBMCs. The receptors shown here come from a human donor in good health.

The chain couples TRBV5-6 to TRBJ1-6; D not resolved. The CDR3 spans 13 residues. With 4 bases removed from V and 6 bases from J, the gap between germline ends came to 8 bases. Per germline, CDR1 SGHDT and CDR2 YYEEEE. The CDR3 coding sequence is TGTGCCAGCAGCCCCATCCCTAATTCACCCCTCCACTTT. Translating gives CASSPIPNSPLHF.

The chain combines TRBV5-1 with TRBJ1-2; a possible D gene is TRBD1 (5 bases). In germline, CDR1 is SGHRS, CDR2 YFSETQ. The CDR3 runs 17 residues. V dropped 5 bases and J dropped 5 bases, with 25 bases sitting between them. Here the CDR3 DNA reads TGCGCCAGCAGTCGAACCGAGGGGCAGCAGGGAGGGTATGGCTACACCTTC. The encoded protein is CASSRTEGQQGGYGYTF.

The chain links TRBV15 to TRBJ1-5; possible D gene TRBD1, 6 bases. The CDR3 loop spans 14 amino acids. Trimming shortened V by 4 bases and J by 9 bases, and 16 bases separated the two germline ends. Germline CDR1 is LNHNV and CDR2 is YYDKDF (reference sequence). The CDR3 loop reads CATSTTGWGLPQHF. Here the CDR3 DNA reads TGTGCCACCAGCACGACAGGATGGGGGTTGCCCCAGCATTTT.

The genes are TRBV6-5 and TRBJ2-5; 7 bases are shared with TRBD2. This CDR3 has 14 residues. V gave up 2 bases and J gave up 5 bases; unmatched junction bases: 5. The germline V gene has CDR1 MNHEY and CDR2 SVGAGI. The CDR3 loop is CASSYEAGGETQYF. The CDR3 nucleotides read TGTGCCAGCAGTTACGAAGCCGGGGGGGAGACCCAGTACTTC.

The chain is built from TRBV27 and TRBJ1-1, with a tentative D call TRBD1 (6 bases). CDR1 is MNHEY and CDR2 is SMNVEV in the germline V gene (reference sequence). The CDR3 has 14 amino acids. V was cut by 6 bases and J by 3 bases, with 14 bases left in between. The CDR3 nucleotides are TGTGCCAGCAGCGACGGGACAATGGACACTGAAGCTTTCTTT. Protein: CASSDGTMDTEAFF.

CDR3 residues: CATSRDPRAGAFF. CDR3 DNA: TGTGCCACCAGCAGAGATCCGCGGGCTGGGGCTTTCTTT. The genes are TRBV15 and TRBJ1-1; no firm D call. Deletions cut 0 bases from V and 11 bases from J, with 13 bases between. The CDR3 runs to 13 residues. Germline CDR1 is LNHNV and CDR2 is YYDKDF (reference sequence). Filled out from reference TRBV15 and TRBJ1-1, the complete variable domain reads DAMVIQNPRYQVTQFGKPVTLSCSQTLNHNVMYWYQQKSSQAPKLLFHYYDKDFNNEADTPDNFQSRRPNTSFCFLDIRSPGLGDTAMYLCATSRDPRAGAFFGQGTRLTVV.

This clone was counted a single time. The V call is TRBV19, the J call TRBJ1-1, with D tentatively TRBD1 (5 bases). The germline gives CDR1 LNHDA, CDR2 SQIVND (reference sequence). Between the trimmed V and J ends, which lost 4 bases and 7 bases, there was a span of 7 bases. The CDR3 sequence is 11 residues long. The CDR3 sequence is CASSRTGEAFF. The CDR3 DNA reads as TGTGCCAGTAGTAGAACAGGTGAAGCTTTCTTT.

In DNA, the CDR3 is TGTGCCATCAGTGAGTCGACAGGACAAGAGACCCAGTACTTC. Translated, it gives CAISESTGQETQYF. The rearrangement links TRBV10-3 to TRBJ2-5; a possible D gene is TRBD1 (6 bases). Trimming removed 0 bases at V and 2 bases at J, with 7 bases between. CDR1 and CDR2 from the germline V gene are ENHRY and SYGVKD. CDR3 size: 14 residues.

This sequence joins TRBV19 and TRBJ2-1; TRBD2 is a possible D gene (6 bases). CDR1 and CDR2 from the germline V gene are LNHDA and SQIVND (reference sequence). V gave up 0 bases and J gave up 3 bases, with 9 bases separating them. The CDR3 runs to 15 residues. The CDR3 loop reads CASSIEGLIYNEQFF. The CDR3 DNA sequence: TGTGCCAGTAGTATAGAGGGACTTATCTACAATGAGCAGTTCTTC.

CDR3 in DNA: TGTGCCACCAGCAGTGGGGGGGACAGGGCTAACTATGGCTACACCTTC. It is translated as CATSSGGDRANYGYTF. The V call is TRBV15, the J call TRBJ1-2, with TRBD1 matching 9 bases. Germline values: CDR1 LNHNV, CDR2 YYDKDF (reference sequence). Germline trimming cut 3 bases from V and 0 bases from J; bases unmatched to any gene: 5. The CDR3 is made up of 16 amino acids. The full variable domain, in which reference TRBV15 and TRBJ1-2 provide the parts outside the CDR3, is DAMVIQNPRYQVTQFGKPVTLSCSQTLNHNVMYWYQQKSSQAPKLLFHYYDKDFNNEADTPDNFQSRRPNTSFCFLDIRSPGLGDTAMYLCATSSGGDRANYGYTFGSGTRLTVV.

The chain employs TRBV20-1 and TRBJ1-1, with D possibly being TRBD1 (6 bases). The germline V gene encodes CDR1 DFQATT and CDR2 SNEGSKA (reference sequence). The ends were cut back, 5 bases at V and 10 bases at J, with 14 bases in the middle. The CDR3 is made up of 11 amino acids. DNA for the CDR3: TGCAGTGCTCGTACAGGGATGTCAGCTTTCTTT. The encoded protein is CSARTGMSAFF.

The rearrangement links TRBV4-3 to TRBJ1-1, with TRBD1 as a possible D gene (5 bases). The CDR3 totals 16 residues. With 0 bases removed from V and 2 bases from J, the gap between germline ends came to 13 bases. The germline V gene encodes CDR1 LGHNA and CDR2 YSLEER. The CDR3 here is CASSQDGGEENTEAFF. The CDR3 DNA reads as TGCGCCAGCAGCCAAGATGGGGGGGAAGAAAACACTGAAGCTTTCTTT.

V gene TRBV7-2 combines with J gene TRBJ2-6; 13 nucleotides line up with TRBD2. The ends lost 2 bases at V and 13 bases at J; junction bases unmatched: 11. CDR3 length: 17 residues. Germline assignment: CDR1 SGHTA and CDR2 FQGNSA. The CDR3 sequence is CASSLIPTSGGSGVLTF. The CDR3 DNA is TGTGCCAGCAGCTTAATCCCGACTAGCGGGGGGTCCGGAGTCCTGACTTTC.